These 4 T cell receptor beta chains came from one sample sequenced in a study of cytomegalovirus exposure and HLA in healthy donors. The PCR had 60 Vbeta and 13 Jbeta primers. TCRdb's copy holds only in-frame clones and misses some; the assay was immunoSEQ multiplex PCR. The data contain 80,000 to 100,000 clones, under 80% of them seen just once; the ten biggest clones take up 20% to 25%. Sequencing used PBMCs. These receptors all stem from a man aged 25-45 years in good health and CMV-seropositive.

V gene TRBV7-9 combines with J gene TRBJ2-1; weak D call: TRBD2 (6 bases). The CDR3 covers 14 residues. Germline V gene sequence: CDR1 SEHNR, CDR2 FQNEAQ (reference sequence). The V end was cut by 8 bases, the J end by 8 bases, with 19 bases between. DNA of the CDR3: TGTGCCAGCCGTACCGGGGGTAGTTTGGATGAGCAGTTCTTC. Amino acid sequence: CASRTGGSLDEQFF.

The gene calls are TRBV2 and TRBJ1-2; D not resolved. This CDR3 is built from 14 residues. Between the trimmed V and J ends, which lost 6 bases and 5 bases, there was a span of 16 bases. Germline loops: CDR1 SNHLY, CDR2 FYNNEI. Here the CDR3 reads CASRRAELDYGYTF. The CDR3 DNA reads TGTGCCAGCAGGAGGGCTGAATTGGATTATGGCTACACCTTC.

This chain links TRBV19 with TRBJ1-5; D not resolved. Germline assignment: CDR1 LNHDA and CDR2 SQIVND (reference sequence). The CDR3 sequence is 16 residues long. V shed 3 bases and J shed 0 bases, with 12 bases lying between them. CDR3 protein: CASSMSGTDSNQPQHF. The CDR3 nucleotides are TGTGCCAGTAGTATGAGCGGAACAGATAGCAATCAGCCCCAGCATTTT.

The chain combines TRBV30 with TRBJ1-1; TRBD1 is a possible D gene (5 bases). CDR3 size: 14 residues. V was clipped by 2 bases and J by 4 bases, with 14 bases between them. The germline CDR1 and CDR2 sequences are GTSNPN and SVGIG (reference sequence). CDR3 sequence: CAWSKDPGGTEAFF. The CDR3 nucleotides read TGTGCCTGGAGTAAAGACCCCGGGGGCACTGAAGCTTTCTTT.